The 22 T cell receptor beta chains below were found in one sample sequenced in a study of Ad26.COV2.S vaccination and SARS-CoV-2 variants. TCRdb's table, derived via immunoSEQ multiplex PCR, lists solely in-frame clones and lacks some. The table includes some 450,000 clones, less than 95% detected once. As for treatment: around 19 received Ad26.COV2.S at low or high dose, single or two shots; about 5 received placebo; per-sample allocation not given. Sampling was done on day 63 after the first vaccine or placebo injection. The sequencing here drew on peripheral blood, taken in a trial of Ad26.COV2.S vaccine versus placebo. All receptors come from a person between 18 and 65 years old who received the Ad26.COV2.S COVID-19 vaccine or a placebo.

J is TRBJ1-4 and V is TRBV4-1, with D unclear. V was cut by 4 bases and J by 2 bases, with 11 bases left in between. Per germline, CDR1 MGHRA and CDR2 YSYEKL. The CDR3 loop spans 15 amino acids. The chain's CDR3 is CASSLRTWTNEKLFF. Written as DNA, the CDR3 is TGCGCCAGCAGCCTGCGGACTTGGACTAATGAAAAACTGTTTTTT.

The chain combines TRBV5-1 with TRBJ2-7, with 14 bases lining up with TRBD2. The CDR3 is 15 amino acids. Germline lookup yields CDR1 SGHRS and CDR2 YFSETQ. The junction had 2 bases not matched to a gene; V was cut back by 4 bases and J by 2 bases. The CDR3 DNA reads TGCGCCAGCAGCGTGGGACTAGCGGGAGCCTACGAGCAGTACTTC. The encoded protein is CASSVGLAGAYEQYF.

This chain uses TRBV18 with TRBJ2-7; TRBD1 matches 11 bases. V lost 3 bases and J lost 5; bases outside the gene matches: 12. Germline CDR1 reads KGHSH; CDR2 reads LQKENI. The CDR3 runs to 17 residues. Here the CDR3 DNA reads TGTGCCAGCTCACCGATCCGCCGGGACAGGGGGTGGGACGAGCAGTACTTC. Residues: CASSPIRRDRGWDEQYF.

The chain joins TRBV7-8 to TRBJ2-7, with D uncertain. CDR3 length: 13 residues. Trimming pared 2 bases from V and 3 bases from J, leaving 8 bases between. Germline loops: CDR1 SGHVS, CDR2 FQNEAQ. The CDR3 DNA sequence: TGTGCCAGCAGCTTACGGTCATACTACGAGCAGTACTTC. It is translated as CASSLRSYYEQYF.

This chain joins TRBV10-3 and TRBJ2-1, with a possible D match to TRBD1 (5 bases). Looked up from germline, CDR1 is ENHRY and CDR2 is SYGVKD. V lost 10 bases, J lost 8 bases, and 18 bases lay in between. This CDR3 has 13 amino acids. The CDR3 region has the DNA TGTGCCAACTCGGCCAGGGCGGCGGATGAGCAGTTCTTC. It translates to CANSARAADEQFF.

The V and J genes are TRBV12-5 and TRBJ2-1, with 10 positions matching TRBD1. There are 15 residues in the CDR3. J was trimmed by 8 bases and V by 1 base; bases with no gene match: 5. Per germline, CDR1 LGHNT and CDR2 FRNRAP. The CDR3 nucleotides read TGTGCTAGTGGTTTGGACGACAGGGGGCCCGATGAGCAGTTCTTC. It is translated as CASGLDDRGPDEQFF.

This sequence joins TRBV7-2 and TRBJ2-7; 11 bases line up with TRBD2. Germline CDR1 reads SGHTA; CDR2 reads FQGNSA. This CDR3 has 15 residues. V was clipped by 4 bases and J by 1 base; unmatched bases: 3. CDR3 sequence: CASSYRTSGSYEQYF. As DNA, the CDR3 is TGTGCCAGCAGCTACCGGACTAGCGGGTCCTACGAGCAGTACTTC.

This chain uses TRBV6-5 with TRBJ1-2, with D perhaps TRBD1 (5 bases). This CDR3 has 14 residues. Germline V CDR1 and CDR2: MNHEY, SVGAGI. Trimming removed 7 bases at V and 4 bases at J, with 16 bases between. In DNA, the CDR3 is TGTGCCAGCACCGGGGGGGGACGGACCTATGGCTACACCTTC. Its translation: CASTGGGRTYGYTF.

This rearrangement joins TRBV28 to TRBJ1-5, with a weak D call TRBD1 (5 bases). V lost 7 bases and J 7 bases, leaving 14 bases between the germline ends. This CDR3 has 13 residues. The V gene's germline CDR1 is MDHEN and CDR2 SYDVKM. CDR3 region: CASTLDRGQPQHF. The CDR3 nucleotides read TGTGCCAGCACCTTAGACAGAGGGCAGCCCCAGCATTTT.

This clone was counted a single time. The sample holds other DNA sequences that translate to the same CDR3. The rearrangement links TRBV27 to TRBJ2-7, with 11 bases aligning to TRBD1. The V and J ends lost 5 bases and 5 bases, in that order; junction bases with no gene match: 2. This CDR3 has 13 amino acids. Germline assignment: CDR1 MNHEY and CDR2 SMNVEV (reference sequence). This CDR3 is CASSPGQGDEQYF. The CDR3 DNA sequence: TGTGCCAGCAGTCCGGGACAGGGGGACGAGCAGTACTTC.

This clone was recorded only once. The V and J genes are TRBV4-2 and TRBJ2-5; TRBD1 agrees at 7 bases. Germline V gene lookup returns CDR1 LGHNA and CDR2 YNFKEQ. Trimming cost V 0 bases and J 4 bases; bases outside gene matches: 2. The CDR3 extends over 14 amino acids. The CDR3 region has the DNA TGTGCCAGCAGCCAAGAGCACAGGGGAGAGACCCAGTACTTC. Amino acid sequence: CASSQEHRGETQYF.

The chain has TRBV5-6 and TRBJ2-3; 7 bases are a match to TRBD2. V shed 0 bases, J shed 2 bases, and the junction held 6 bases outside the gene matches. The CDR3 covers 16 residues. Per the germline V gene, CDR1 is SGHDT and CDR2 is YYEEEE. In nucleotides, the CDR3 is TGTGCCAGCAGCTTGGTCGGGGGAGGGCTCACAGATACGCAGTATTTT. It specifies CASSLVGGGLTDTQYF.

There are a few counts of this clone. This chain links TRBV25-1 with TRBJ1-6; D call uncertain. This CDR3 is built from 13 residues. Germline CDR1 reads MGHDK; CDR2 reads SYGVNS. Trimming shortened V by 3 bases and J by 1 base, and 1 base separated the two germline ends. CDR3 bases: TGTGCCAGCAGTGAGTCCTATAATTCACCCCTCCACTTT. Protein product: CASSESYNSPLHF. The variable domain in full, completed from reference TRBV25-1 and TRBJ1-6, reads EADIYQTPRYLVIGTGKKITLECSQTMGHDKMYWYQQDPGMELHLIHYSYGVNSTEKGDLSSESTVSRIRTEHFPLTLESARPSHTSQYLCASSESYNSPLHFGNGTRLTVT.

This sequence joins TRBV27 and TRBJ2-7; D uncertain. The CDR3 contains 14 residues. V shed 4 bases and J shed 4 bases, with 14 bases lying between them. Germline CDR1 MNHEY, CDR2 SMNVEV (reference sequence). CDR3 loop: CASSSDWAAYEQYF. Here the CDR3 DNA reads TGTGCCAGCAGTTCCGACTGGGCGGCTTACGAGCAGTACTTC.

Remarks on this clone: Compared with germline, one end of the junction differs, possibly owing to a read error. The V and J genes are TRBV7-7 and TRBJ2-5; D is perhaps TRBD1 (6 bases). Germline V lookup: CDR1 SSHAT, CDR2 FNYEAQ (reference sequence). The CDR3 extends over 14 amino acids. The CDR3, as DNA: TGTGCTAGCAGCTCCTACACAGGGCCAGAGACCCAGTACTTC. Its translation: CASSSYTGPETQYF.

The count of this clone is one. This specimen includes other DNA sequences encoding the same CDR3. The chain is built from TRBV5-6 and TRBJ1-3; the D is unclear. Between the trimmed V and J ends, which lost 4 bases and 4 bases, there was a span of 9 bases. From germline, CDR1 is SGHDT and CDR2 YYEEEE. This CDR3 has 13 residues. The CDR3 nucleotides are TGTGCCAGCAGCCTCTCAGGAGGAAACACCATATATTTT. Translated, it gives CASSLSGGNTIYF.

This chain links TRBV25-1 with TRBJ1-3; TRBD1 matches at 7 bases. CDR1 is MGHDK, CDR2 SYGVNS, per germline. The CDR3 totals 15 residues. V shed 6 bases, J shed 10 bases, and the junction held 15 bases outside the gene matches. DNA for the CDR3: TGTGCCAGCAGGGCGCCGGGACAGACCTTCGGGACCATATATTTT. Translation: CASRAPGQTFGTIYF.

The chain employs TRBV15 and TRBJ2-5, with 9 positions matching TRBD1. Germline loops: CDR1 LNHNV, CDR2 YYDKDF (reference sequence). V shed 7 bases and J 5 bases; nucleotides not matched to a gene: 5. The CDR3 spans 13 residues. The chain's CDR3 is CATTGQGMETQYF. Here the CDR3 DNA reads TGTGCCACCACAGGACAGGGGATGGAGACCCAGTACTTC.

The rearrangement links TRBV19 to TRBJ2-3; D not certain. The CDR3 contains 17 residues. Germline lookup yields CDR1 LNHDA and CDR2 SQIVND (reference sequence). Trimming took 4 bases from V and 10 from J, leaving 27 bases between them. CDR3 sequence: CASSTTGSPTLGYAQYF. DNA of the CDR3: TGTGCCAGTAGTACCACTGGTAGCCCGACCCTTGGGTACGCGCAGTATTTT. Full variable domain (rest looked up from reference TRBV19 and TRBJ2-3): DGGITQSPKYLFRKEGQNVTLSCEQNLNHDAMYWYRQDPGQGLRLIYYSQIVNDFQKGDIAEGYSVSREKKESFPLTVTSAQKNPTAFYLCASSTTGSPTLGYAQYFGPGTRLTVL.

This clone has a single count. This sequence joins TRBV5-1 and TRBJ2-7, with D possibly being TRBD2 (5 bases). The CDR3 length is 14 residues. Germline CDR1 is SGHRS and CDR2 is YFSETQ. V lost 3 bases and J 4 bases, leaving 14 bases between the germline ends. CDR3 residues: CASSSLAPPYEQYF. DNA for the CDR3: TGCGCCAGCAGCTCGCTAGCCCCGCCGTACGAGCAGTACTTC.

Here the CDR3 DNA reads TGTGCCACCACAGGGGGGGGGAGAAACATTCAGTACTTC. Translated, it gives CATTGGGRNIQYF. The chain carries TRBV19 and TRBJ2-4; tentatively, D is TRBD1 (8 bases). Germline CDR1 reads LNHDA; CDR2 reads SQIVND (reference sequence). The length of the CDR3 is 13 residues. V was trimmed by 10 bases and J by 6 bases, leaving 16 bases between them.

The rearrangement joins TRBV6-4 to TRBJ2-7; 8 nucleotides match TRBD2. Trimming removed 8 bases from V and 2 bases from J; junction bases left unmatched: 8. The CDR3 consists of 14 residues. Germline CDR1 and CDR2: MRHNA and SNTAGT. The CDR3 protein is CASSGGGATYEQYF. The CDR3 DNA sequence: TGTGCCAGCTCCGGGGGGGGAGCTACCTACGAGCAGTACTTC.